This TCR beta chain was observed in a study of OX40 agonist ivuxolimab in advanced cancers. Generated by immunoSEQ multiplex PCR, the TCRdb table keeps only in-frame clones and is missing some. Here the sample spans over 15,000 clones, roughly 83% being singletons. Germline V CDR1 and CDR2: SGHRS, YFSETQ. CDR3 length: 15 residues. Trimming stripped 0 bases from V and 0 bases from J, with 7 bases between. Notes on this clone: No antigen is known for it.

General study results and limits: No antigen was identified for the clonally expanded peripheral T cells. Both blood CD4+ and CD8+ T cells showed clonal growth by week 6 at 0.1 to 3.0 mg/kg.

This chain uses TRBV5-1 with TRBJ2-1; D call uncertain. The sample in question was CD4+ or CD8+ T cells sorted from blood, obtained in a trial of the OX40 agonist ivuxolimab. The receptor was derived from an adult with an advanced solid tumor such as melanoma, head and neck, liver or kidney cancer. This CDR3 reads CASSLGDLSYNEQFF. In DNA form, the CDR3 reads TGCGCCAGCAGCTTGGGTGACCTCTCCTACAATGAGCAGTTCTTC.